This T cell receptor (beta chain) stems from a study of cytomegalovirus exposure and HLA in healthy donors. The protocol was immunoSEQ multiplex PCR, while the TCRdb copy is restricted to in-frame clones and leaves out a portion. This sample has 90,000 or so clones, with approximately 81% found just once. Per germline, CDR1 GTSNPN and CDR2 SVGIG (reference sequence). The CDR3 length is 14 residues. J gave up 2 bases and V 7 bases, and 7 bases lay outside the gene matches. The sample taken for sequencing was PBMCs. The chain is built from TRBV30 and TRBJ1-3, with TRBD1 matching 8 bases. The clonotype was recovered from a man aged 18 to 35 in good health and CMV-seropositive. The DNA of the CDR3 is TGTGCCTTCCGGACAGGGAGGGCTGGAAACACCATATATTTT. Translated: CAFRTGRAGNTIYF.